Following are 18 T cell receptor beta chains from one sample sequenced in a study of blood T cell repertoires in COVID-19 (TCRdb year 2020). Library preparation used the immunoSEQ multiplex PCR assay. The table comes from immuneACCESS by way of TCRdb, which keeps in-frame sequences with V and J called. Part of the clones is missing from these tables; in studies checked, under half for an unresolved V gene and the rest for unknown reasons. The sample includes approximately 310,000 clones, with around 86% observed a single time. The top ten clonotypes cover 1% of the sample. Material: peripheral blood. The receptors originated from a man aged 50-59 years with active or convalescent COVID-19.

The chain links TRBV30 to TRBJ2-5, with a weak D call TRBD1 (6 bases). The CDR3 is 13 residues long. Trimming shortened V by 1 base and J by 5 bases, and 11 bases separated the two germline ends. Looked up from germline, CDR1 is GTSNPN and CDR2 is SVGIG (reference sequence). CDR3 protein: CAWSDRVWETQYF. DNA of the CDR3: TGTGCCTGGAGTGACAGGGTTTGGGAGACCCAGTACTTC.

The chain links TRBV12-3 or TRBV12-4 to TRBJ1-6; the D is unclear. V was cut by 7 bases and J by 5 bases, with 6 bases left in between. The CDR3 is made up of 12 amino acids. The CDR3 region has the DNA TGTGCCAGCAAATATAATAATTCACCCCTCCACTTT. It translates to CASKYNNSPLHF.

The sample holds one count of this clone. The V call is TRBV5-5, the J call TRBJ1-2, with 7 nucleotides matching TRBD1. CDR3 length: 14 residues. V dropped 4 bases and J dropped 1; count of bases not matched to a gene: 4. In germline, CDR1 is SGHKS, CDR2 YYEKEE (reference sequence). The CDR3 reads CASSGGTVNYGYTF. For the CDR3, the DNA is TGTGCCAGCAGCGGGGGGACAGTTAACTATGGCTACACCTTC.

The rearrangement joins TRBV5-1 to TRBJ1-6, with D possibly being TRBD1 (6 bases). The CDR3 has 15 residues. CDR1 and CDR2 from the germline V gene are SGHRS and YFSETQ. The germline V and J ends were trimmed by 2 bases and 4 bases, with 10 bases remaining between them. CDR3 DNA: TGCGCCAGCAGCTTCCAGGGGCTTTATAATTCACCCCTCCACTTT. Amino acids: CASSFQGLYNSPLHF.

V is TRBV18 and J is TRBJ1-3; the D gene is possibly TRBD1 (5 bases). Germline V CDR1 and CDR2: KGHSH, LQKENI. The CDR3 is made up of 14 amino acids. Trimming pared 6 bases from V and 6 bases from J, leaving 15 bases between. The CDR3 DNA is TGTGCCAGCTCCCGGAGCAGGGAGGAAAACACCATATATTTT. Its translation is CASSRSREENTIYF.

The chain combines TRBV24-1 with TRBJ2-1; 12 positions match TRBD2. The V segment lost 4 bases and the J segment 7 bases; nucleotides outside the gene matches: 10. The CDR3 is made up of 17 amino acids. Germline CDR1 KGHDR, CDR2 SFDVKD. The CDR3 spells CATSDWRTSGMGNEQFF. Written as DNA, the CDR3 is TGTGCCACCAGTGACTGGCGGACTAGCGGGATGGGGAATGAGCAGTTCTTC.

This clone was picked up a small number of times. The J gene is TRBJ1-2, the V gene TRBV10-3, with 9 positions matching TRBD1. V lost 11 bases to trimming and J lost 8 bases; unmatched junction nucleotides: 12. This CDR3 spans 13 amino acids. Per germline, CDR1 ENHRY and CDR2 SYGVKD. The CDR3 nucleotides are TGTGCCGTCGTGGGACAGGGAACGGACGGCTACACCTTC. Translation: CAVVGQGTDGYTF.

The CDR3 nucleotides are TGTGCCAGCGTAAGGGCTAGCGGGACGCGCAATGAGCAGTTCTTC. Translating gives CASVRASGTRNEQFF. The chain uses TRBV28 and TRBJ2-1; 9 bases agree with TRBD2. CDR3 size: 15 residues. Per germline, CDR1 MDHEN and CDR2 SYDVKM. The ends lost 8 bases at V and 6 bases at J; junction bases unmatched: 11. Based on the CDR3 plus reference TRBV28 and TRBJ2-1, the full variable domain is DVKVTQSSRYLVKRTGEKVFLECVQDMDHENMFWYRQDPGLGLRLIYFSYDVKMKEKGDIPEGYSVSREKKERFSLILESASTNQTSMYLCASVRASGTRNEQFFGPGTRLTVL.

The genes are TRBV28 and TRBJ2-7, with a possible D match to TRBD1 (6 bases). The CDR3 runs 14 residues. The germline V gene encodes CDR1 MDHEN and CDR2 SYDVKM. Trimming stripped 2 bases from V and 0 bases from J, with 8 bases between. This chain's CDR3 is CASSLPGVSYEQYF. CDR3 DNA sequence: TGTGCCAGCAGTTTACCAGGGGTCTCCTACGAGCAGTACTTC.

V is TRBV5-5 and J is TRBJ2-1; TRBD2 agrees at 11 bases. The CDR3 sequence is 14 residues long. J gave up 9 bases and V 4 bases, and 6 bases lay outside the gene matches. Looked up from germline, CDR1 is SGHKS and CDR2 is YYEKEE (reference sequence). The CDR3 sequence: CASSPSGGRSEQFF. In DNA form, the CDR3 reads TGTGCCAGCAGCCCTAGCGGGGGGAGGTCTGAGCAGTTCTTC. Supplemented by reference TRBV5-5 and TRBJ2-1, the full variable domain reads DAGVTQSPTHLIKTRGQQVTLRCSPISGHKSVSWYQQVLGQGPQFIFQYYEKEERGRGNFPDRFSARQFPNYSSELNVNALLLGDSALYLCASSPSGGRSEQFFGPGTRLTVL.

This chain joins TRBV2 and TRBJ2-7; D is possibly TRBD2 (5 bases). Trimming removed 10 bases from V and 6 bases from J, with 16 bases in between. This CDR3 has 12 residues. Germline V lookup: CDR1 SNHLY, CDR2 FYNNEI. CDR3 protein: CATKLQAGEQYF. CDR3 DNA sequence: TGTGCCACCAAACTCCAGGCGGGCGAGCAGTACTTC.

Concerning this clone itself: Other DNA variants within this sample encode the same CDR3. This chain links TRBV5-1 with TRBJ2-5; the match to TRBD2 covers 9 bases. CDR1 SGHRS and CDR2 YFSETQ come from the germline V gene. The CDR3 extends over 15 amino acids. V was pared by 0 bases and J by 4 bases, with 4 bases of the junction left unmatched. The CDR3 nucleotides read TGCGCCAGCAGCTTGGGCGGGGGGGCCGGAGAGACCCAGTACTTC. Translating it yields CASSLGGGAGETQYF.

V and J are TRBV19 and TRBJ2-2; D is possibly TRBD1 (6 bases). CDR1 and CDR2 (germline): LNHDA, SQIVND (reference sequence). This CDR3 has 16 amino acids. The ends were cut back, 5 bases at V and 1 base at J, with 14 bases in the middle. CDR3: CASSQQGYQNTGELFF. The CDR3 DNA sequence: TGTGCCAGTAGTCAACAGGGTTATCAGAACACCGGGGAGCTGTTTTTT.

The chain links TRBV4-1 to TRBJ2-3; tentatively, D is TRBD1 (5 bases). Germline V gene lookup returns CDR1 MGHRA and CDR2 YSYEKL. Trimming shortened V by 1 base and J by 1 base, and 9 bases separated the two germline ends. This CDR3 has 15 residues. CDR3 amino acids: CASSQVGVGTDTQYF. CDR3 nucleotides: TGCGCCAGCAGCCAAGTAGGGGTAGGCACAGATACGCAGTATTTT.

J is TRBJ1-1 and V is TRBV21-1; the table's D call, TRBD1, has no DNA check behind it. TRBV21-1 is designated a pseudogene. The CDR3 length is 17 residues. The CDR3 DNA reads TGTGCCAGCAGCAAAGCGCAAGGGGGACATAAGAACACTGAAGCTTTCTTT. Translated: CASSKAQGGHKNTEAFF.

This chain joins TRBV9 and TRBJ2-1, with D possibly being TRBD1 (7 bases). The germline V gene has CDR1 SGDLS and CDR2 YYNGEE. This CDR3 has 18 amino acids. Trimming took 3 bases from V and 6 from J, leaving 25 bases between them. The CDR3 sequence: CASSEPRDGRGDLNEQFF. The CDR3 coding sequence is TGTGCCAGCAGCGAACCCCGGGATGGCAGGGGGGACCTCAATGAGCAGTTCTTC. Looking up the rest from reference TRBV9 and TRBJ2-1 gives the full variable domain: DSGVTQTPKHLITATGQRVTLRCSPRSGDLSVYWYQQSLDQGLQFLIQYYNGEERAKGNILERFSAQQFPDLHSELNLSSLELGDSALYFCASSEPRDGRGDLNEQFFGPGTRLTVL.

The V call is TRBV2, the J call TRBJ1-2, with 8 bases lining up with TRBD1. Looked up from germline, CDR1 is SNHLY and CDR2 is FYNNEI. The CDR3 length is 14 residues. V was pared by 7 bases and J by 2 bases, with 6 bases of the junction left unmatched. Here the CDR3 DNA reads TGTGCCAGCATCCGGACAGGGCTGAACTATGGCTACACCTTC. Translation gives CASIRTGLNYGYTF.

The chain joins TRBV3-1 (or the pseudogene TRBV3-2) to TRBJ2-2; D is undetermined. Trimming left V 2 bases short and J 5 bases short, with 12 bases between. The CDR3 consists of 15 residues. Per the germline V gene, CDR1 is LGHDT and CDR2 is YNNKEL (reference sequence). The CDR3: CASSQSSPRTGELFF. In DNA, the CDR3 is TGTGCCAGCAGCCAATCCTCCCCGAGGACCGGGGAGCTGTTTTTT.